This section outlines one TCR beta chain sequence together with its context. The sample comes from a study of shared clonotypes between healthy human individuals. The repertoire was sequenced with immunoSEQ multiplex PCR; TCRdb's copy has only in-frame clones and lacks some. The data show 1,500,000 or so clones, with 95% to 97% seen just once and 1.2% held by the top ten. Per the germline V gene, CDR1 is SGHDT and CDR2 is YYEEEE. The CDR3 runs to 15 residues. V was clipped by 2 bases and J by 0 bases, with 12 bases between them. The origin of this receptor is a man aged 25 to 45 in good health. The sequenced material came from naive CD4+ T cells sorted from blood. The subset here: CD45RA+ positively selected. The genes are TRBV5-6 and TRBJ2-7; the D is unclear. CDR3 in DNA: TGTGCCAGCAGCTTACTCGGTAGGGTCTCCTACGAGCAGTACTTC. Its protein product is CASSLLGRVSYEQYF.